These T cell receptor beta chains were read from a single sample in a study of cytomegalovirus exposure and HLA in healthy donors. This table comes from immunoSEQ multiplex PCR, and its TCRdb copy is limited to in-frame clones, with some not included. The table shows 100,000 to 150,000 clones, with roughly nine tenths occurring only once. The specimen sequenced was PBMCs. The receptors stem from a woman younger than 35 in good health and CMV-seronegative. The CDR3 runs from the conserved cysteine through the conserved F or W. A D gene is named only where the DNA matches it firmly. Rows may omit the clone size; those that give it use once, few, many or a size class.

cdr3_nt cdr3_aa j_call v_call clone_size d_call
TGTGCCAGCAGCTTACTAGCGGGAGACTACAATGAGCAGTTCTTC CASSLLAGDYNEQFF TRBJ2-1 TRBV7-2 NA TRBD2
TGTGCCTGGGATTCCGGTTTACAAGAGACCCAGTACTTC CAWDSGLQETQYF TRBJ2-5 TRBV30 NA NA
TGTGCCAGCAGCCGAGCAGGGACTCCTGGAAACACCATATATTTT CASSRAGTPGNTIYF TRBJ1-3 TRBV7-9 NA NA
TGTGCCAGTATTTCCCGTGGCTGGAGCACTGAAGCTTTCTTT CASISRGWSTEAFF TRBJ1-1 TRBV19 NA NA
TGCGCCAGCAGCCCGGGGGACAGGGGGTTGAAGGATCAGCCCCAGCATTTT CASSPGDRGLKDQPQHF TRBJ1-5 TRBV5-1 NA TRBD1
TGCGCCAGCAGCCAGGCTTATCGACTAGCGAAAAACATTCAGTACTTC CASSQAYRLAKNIQYF TRBJ2-4 TRBV4-3 once TRBD2
TGTGCCTTTACTAGCGGAGAGACCCAGTACTTC CAFTSGETQYF TRBJ2-5 TRBV30 NA TRBD2
TGTGCCAGCAGCTTAACAGGGTTGTATGGCTACACCTTC CASSLTGLYGYTF TRBJ1-2 TRBV7-2 NA NA
TGTGCCAGCAGCGAACAGGGGCACACCATATATTTT CASSEQGHTIYF TRBJ1-3 TRBV9 NA TRBD1
TGTGCCAGCAGCTTAGTGACAGACCACTATGGCTACACCTTC CASSLVTDHYGYTF TRBJ1-2 TRBV11-2 many NA
TGCGCCAGCAGCTACCGGGACAGGGATACTGAAGCTTTCTTT CASSYRDRDTEAFF TRBJ1-1 TRBV4-3 NA TRBD1
TGTGCCAGTAGTCCCCGGGACAGCCGCTACAAGAACTATGGCTACACCTTC CASSPRDSRYKNYGYTF TRBJ1-2 TRBV19 NA TRBD1
TGTGCCAGCAGGGGGACAGGGGATGGCAATCAGCCCCAGCATTTT CASRGTGDGNQPQHF TRBJ1-5 TRBV2 few TRBD1
TGCGCCAGCAGCTTGTGGGGCCCTAACTCCTACGAGCAGTACTTC CASSLWGPNSYEQYF TRBJ2-7 TRBV5-1 NA NA
TGTGCCAGCAGTGTGTCTGGCGGGACCCTCCAGTTCTTC CASSVSGGTLQFF TRBJ2-1 TRBV6-4 once NA
TGTGCCAGCAGTGAAAGGACTAGCGGACCTTTTGAGCAGTACTTC CASSERTSGPFEQYF TRBJ2-7 TRBV6-1 NA TRBD2
TGCGCCAGCAGCTTGGGCGGTAGTCCAGATACGCAGTATTTT CASSLGGSPDTQYF TRBJ2-3 TRBV5-1 NA NA
TGTGCCAGCAGGCTACCCGATAATTCACCCCTCCACTTT CASRLPDNSPLHF TRBJ1-6 TRBV6-5 NA NA
TGCGCCAGCAGCCAACCTGGACAGGGGATGGACACCATATATTTT CASSQPGQGMDTIYF TRBJ1-3 TRBV4-1 NA TRBD1
TGTGCCAGTAGCCGCGCCTCGGGGGGCGGGGCCAACGTCCTGACTTTC CASSRASGGGANVLTF TRBJ2-6 TRBV19 once NA
TGTGCCAGCTCGAGCGACTATGGCTACACCTTC CASSSDYGYTF TRBJ1-2 TRBV28 NA NA
TGTGCCTGGACTATCCCTCCCCGGGTAGATACGCAGTATTTT CAWTIPPRVDTQYF TRBJ2-3 TRBV30 NA NA
TGCGCCAGCAGCTTGTTTCCGGGGTCGGACTATGGCTACACCTTC CASSLFPGSDYGYTF TRBJ1-2 TRBV5-1 NA NA
TGTGCCAGCAGCGTCCAAGCCTCTGGGGCCAACGTCCTGACTTTC CASSVQASGANVLTF TRBJ2-6 TRBV9 NA NA
TGTGCCTCCTCCGGGGGAGATCGGCAGCCCCAGCATTTT CASSGGDRQPQHF TRBJ1-5 TRBV30 NA NA
TGTGCCAGCAGCCAAGGTAGAGGACTAGCGGGACCGAATGAGCAGTTCTTC CASSQGRGLAGPNEQFF TRBJ2-1 TRBV14 few TRBD2
TGTGCCAGCAGTCCAGGACAGGGGCAAGAGACCCAGTACTTC CASSPGQGQETQYF TRBJ2-5 TRBV28 NA TRBD1
TGCGCCAGCAGCCAAGGGGCAGAAAGGCAAACTGAAGCTTTCTTT CASSQGAERQTEAFF TRBJ1-1 TRBV4-1 NA NA
TGTGCCAGCAGTTACTCGAGGACCCGTGGGAGCACTGAAGCTTTCTTT CASSYSRTRGSTEAFF TRBJ1-1 TRBV6-5 NA NA
TGTGCCAGCAGTTACCTACAGGGGCCCTACGAGCAGTACTTC CASSYLQGPYEQYF TRBJ2-7 TRBV6-5 NA TRBD1
TGTGCCAGCAGCCCCCGAGTAGAATCAGATACGCAGTATTTT CASSPRVESDTQYF TRBJ2-3 TRBV7-7 NA NA
TGTGCCAGTAGTATAGTCCCAGGGGGATCGAGCAATCAGCCCCAGCATTTT CASSIVPGGSSNQPQHF TRBJ1-5 TRBV19 once TRBD1
TGTGCCAGCAGTCCCCTACGGGACACAGATACGCAGTATTTT CASSPLRDTDTQYF TRBJ2-3 TRBV28 NA NA
TGTGCCAGCAGACCACAGGGAGGAAACACCATATATTTT CASRPQGGNTIYF TRBJ1-3 TRBV13 NA NA
TGTGCCATTGCTGCAGGGGACATCATGGGGGCCAACGTCCTGACTTTC CAIAAGDIMGANVLTF TRBJ2-6 TRBV15 NA NA
TGTGCCAGCAGCTTACAACATGATCAGCCCCAGCATTTT CASSLQHDQPQHF TRBJ1-5 TRBV7-8 NA NA
TGCGCCAGCAGCCAGACTAGCGGGGAAGACAATGAGCAGTTCTTC CASSQTSGEDNEQFF TRBJ2-1 TRBV5-1 once TRBD2
TGCGCCAGCAGCCATTCAGGGGGCCTTGAGACAGATACGCAGTATTTT CASSHSGGLETDTQYF TRBJ2-3 TRBV5-1 NA TRBD1
TGTGCCAGTAGTATGGTTACTAGCGGAACCGGGGAGCTGTTTTTT CASSMVTSGTGELFF TRBJ2-2 TRBV19 NA TRBD2
TGTGCCAGCAGTTCAGGCCCGGGACAGGGTAAGGAGACCCAGTACTTC CASSSGPGQGKETQYF TRBJ2-5 TRBV28 NA TRBD1
TGTGCCAGCAGTGTGGGACTAGCGGGGAGCCAACAAGAGACCCAGTACTTC CASSVGLAGSQQETQYF TRBJ2-5 TRBV6-1 NA TRBD2
TGTGCCAGCAGCTTCGGGACAGGGGGCACAGATACGCAGTATTTT CASSFGTGGTDTQYF TRBJ2-3 TRBV5-6 NA TRBD1
TGTGCCAGCAACGCAGCGGGGCTATACAATGAGCAGTTCTTC CASNAAGLYNEQFF TRBJ2-1 TRBV27 NA TRBD2
TGTGCCAGCAGCCCCTCCCCATCCGGGACAGGGTTAACTGAAGCTTTCTTT CASSPSPSGTGLTEAFF TRBJ1-1 TRBV28 once TRBD1
TGTGCCAGCAGTTTGCAGGGACAGAAAAATACGCAGTATTTT CASSLQGQKNTQYF TRBJ2-3 TRBV27 NA TRBD1